The source of this T cell receptor (beta chain) is a study of blood T cells in healthy people across ages. Findings and limits, study-wide: In long-lived donors, naive CD4+ cell counts and diversity exceeded those of aged donors. In the absence of known donor CMV status, changes in expanded clonotypes were possibly confounded.

CDR3 length: 16 residues. Per germline, CDR1 DFQATT and CDR2 SNEGSKA (reference sequence). It was with a sample-barcoded 5' primer and a J-beta primer mix that a second PCR of about 6 to 12 cycles was run. Each TCR beta cDNA got a 12-nucleotide random molecular identifier. TCRdb independently ran MiXCR on the 5' RACE reads; one entry per CDR3 protein. This sample has more than 500,000 distinct CDR3 sequences; about 26% occur once, and the top ten carry around a sixth. As concerns this clonotype: The antigen remains undetermined.

Sample: blood. The V gene is TRBV20-1, the J gene TRBJ2-5; 7 bases map to TRBD1. The last part of the DNA fits TRBJ2-7 better; the J call may be wrong. The source of this sequence is a woman in her 70s in good health. CDR3 nucleotide sequence: TGCAGTGCTAGAGATCGTCAGGGGGTGGGGGCCTACGAGCAGTACTTC. Translated, it gives CSARDRQGVGAYEQYF.